This TCR beta chain was observed in a study of shared clonotypes between healthy human individuals. The material for each subset, its genomic DNA, was split evenly across several immunoSEQ plates. Libraries were prepared by immunoSEQ multiplex PCR; TCRdb keeps only in-frame clonotypes and omits some of them. The repertoire holds 400,000 to 600,000 clones, with around 79% as singletons. Genomic DNA for unsorted samples, which was extracted with the QIAamp DNA Blood Mini kit, came from around 93 million PBMCs. Trimming removed 2 bases from V and 4 bases from J; junction bases left unmatched: 0. The length of the CDR3 is 13 residues. CDR1 is LNHDA and CDR2 is SQIVND in the germline V gene (reference sequence).

Input material: PBMCs. The chain couples TRBV19 to TRBJ1-2; 8 positions agree with TRBD1. The receptor comes from a woman aged 40 to 50 in good health. Some clones in this sample may be carry-over from other donors' samples. CDR3 in amino acids: CASSIQGAYGYTF. CDR3 sequence (DNA): TGTGCCAGTAGTATACAGGGGGCCTATGGCTACACCTTC.